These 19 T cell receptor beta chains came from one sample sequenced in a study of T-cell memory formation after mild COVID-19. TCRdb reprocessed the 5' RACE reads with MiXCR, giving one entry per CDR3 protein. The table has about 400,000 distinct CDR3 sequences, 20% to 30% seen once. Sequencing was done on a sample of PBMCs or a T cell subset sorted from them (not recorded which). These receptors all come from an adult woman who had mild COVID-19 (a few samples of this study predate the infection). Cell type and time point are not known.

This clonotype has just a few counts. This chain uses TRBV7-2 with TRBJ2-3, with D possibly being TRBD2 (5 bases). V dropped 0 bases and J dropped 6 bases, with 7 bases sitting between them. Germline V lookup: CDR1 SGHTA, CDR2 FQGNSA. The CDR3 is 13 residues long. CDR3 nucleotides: TGTGCCAGCAGCTTAGCGGAGGCGGATACGCAGTATTTT. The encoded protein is CASSLAEADTQYF.

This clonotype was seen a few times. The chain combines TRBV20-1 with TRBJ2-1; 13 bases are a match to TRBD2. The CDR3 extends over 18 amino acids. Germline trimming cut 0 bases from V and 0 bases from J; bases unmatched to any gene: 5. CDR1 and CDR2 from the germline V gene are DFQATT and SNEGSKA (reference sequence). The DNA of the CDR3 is TGCAGTGCTAGAGATCGGACTAGCGGGGGCCCCTCCTACAATGAGCAGTTCTTC. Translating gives CSARDRTSGGPSYNEQFF.

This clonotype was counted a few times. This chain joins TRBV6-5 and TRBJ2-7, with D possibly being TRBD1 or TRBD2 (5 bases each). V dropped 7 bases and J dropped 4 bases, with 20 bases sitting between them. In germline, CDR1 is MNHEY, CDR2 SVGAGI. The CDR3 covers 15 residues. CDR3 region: CASMPVTGHPYEQYF. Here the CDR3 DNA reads TGTGCCAGCATGCCGGTAACGGGGCACCCTTACGAGCAGTACTTC.

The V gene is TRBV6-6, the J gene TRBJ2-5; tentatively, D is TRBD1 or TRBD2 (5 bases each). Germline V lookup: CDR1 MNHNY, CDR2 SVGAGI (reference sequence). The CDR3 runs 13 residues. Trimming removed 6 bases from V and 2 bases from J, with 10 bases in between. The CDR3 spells CASSGADQETQYF. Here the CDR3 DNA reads TGTGCCAGCAGCGGGGCAGATCAAGAGACCCAGTACTTC.

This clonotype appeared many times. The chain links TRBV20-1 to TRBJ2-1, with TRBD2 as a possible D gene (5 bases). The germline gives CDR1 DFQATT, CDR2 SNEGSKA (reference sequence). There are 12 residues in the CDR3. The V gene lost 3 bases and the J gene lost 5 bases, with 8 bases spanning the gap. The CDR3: CSASSRDNEQFF. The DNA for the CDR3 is TGCAGTGCTAGCTCGAGGGACAATGAGCAGTTCTTC.

As DNA, the CDR3 is TGTGCCAGCAGCTCTACGACACTAGCGGGAGCAACAGATACGCAGTATTTT. This translates into CASSSTTLAGATDTQYF. The rearrangement uses TRBV7-9 and TRBJ2-3; TRBD2 agrees at 11 bases. Germline V CDR1 and CDR2: SEHNR, FQNEAQ (reference sequence). J was trimmed by 3 bases and V by 4 bases; bases with no gene match: 9. This CDR3 comprises 17 residues. Full variable domain (rest looked up from reference TRBV7-9 and TRBJ2-3): DTGVSQNPRHKITKRGQNVTFRCDPISEHNRLYWYRQTLGQGPEFLTYFQNEAQLEKSRLLSDRFSAERPKGSFSTLEIQRTEQGDSAMYLCASSSTTLAGATDTQYFGPGTRLTVL.

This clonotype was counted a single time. CDR3 protein: CSVERQPFSAEAFF. CDR3 nucleotide sequence: TGCAGCGTTGAAAGACAGCCGTTCTCTGCTGAAGCTTTCTTT. The chain links TRBV29-1 to TRBJ1-1; perhaps TRBD1 as D (5 bases). The CDR3 is 14 residues long. Trimming took off 2 bases at V and 6 bases at J, with 16 bases between the two ends. Germline CDR1 is SQVTM and CDR2 is ANQGSEA.

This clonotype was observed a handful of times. The CDR3 sequence: CASSQTLGVADTQYF. The CDR3 bases are TGCGCCAGCAGCCAAACACTAGGAGTCGCAGATACGCAGTATTTT. This chain uses TRBV4-1 with TRBJ2-3, with D possibly matching TRBD2 (5 bases). Trimming took off 2 bases at V and 4 bases at J, with 13 bases between the two ends. The CDR3 has 15 amino acids. Germline-derived CDR1 and CDR2 are MGHRA and YSYEKL.

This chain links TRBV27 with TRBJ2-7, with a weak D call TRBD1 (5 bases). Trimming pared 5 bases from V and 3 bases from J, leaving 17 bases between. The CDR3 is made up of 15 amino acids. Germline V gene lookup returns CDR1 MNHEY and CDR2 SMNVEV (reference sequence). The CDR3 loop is CASSSPEGAGYEQYF. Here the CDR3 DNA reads TGTGCCAGCAGTAGCCCTGAAGGGGCCGGCTACGAGCAGTACTTC.

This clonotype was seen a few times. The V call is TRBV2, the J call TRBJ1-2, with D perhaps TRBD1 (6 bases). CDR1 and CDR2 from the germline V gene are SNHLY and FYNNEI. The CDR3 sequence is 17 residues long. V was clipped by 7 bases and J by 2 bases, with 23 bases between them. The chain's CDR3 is CASKTGTLYERNYGYTF. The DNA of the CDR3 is TGTGCCAGCAAGACCGGGACACTATACGAGAGAAACTATGGCTACACCTTC.

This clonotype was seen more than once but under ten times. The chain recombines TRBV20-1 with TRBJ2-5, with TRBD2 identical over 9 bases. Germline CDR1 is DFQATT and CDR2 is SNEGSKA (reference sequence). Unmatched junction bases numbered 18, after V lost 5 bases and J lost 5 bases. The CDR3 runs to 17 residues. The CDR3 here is CSAGPGTGLAGRETQYF. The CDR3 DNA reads TGCAGTGCTGGTCCTGGCACCGGTCTAGCGGGGAGGGAGACCCAGTACTTC.

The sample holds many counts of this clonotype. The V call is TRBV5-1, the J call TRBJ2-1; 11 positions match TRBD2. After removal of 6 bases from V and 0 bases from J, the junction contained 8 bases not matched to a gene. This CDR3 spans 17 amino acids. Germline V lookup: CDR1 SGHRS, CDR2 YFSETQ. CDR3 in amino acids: CASTFRLAGNSYNEQFF. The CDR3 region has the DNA TGCGCCAGCACCTTTCGACTAGCGGGAAACTCCTACAATGAGCAGTTCTTC.

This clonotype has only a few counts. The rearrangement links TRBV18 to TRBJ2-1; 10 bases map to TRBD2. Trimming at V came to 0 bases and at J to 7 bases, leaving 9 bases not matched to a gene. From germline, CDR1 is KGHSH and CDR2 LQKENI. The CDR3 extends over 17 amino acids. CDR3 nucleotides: TGTGCCAGCTCACCACCGAGCGGGAGGGCAGGCGGGAATGAGCAGTTCTTC. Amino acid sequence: CASSPPSGRAGGNEQFF.

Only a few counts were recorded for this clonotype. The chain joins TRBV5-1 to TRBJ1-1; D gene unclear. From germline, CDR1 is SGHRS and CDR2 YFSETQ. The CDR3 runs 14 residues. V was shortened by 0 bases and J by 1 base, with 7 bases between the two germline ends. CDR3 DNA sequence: TGCGCCAGCAGCTTGGTCACGGCGAACACTGAAGCTTTCTTT. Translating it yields CASSLVTANTEAFF.

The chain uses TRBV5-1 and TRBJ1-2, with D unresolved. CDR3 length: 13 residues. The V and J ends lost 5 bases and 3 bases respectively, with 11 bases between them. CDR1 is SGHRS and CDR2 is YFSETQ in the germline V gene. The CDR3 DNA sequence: TGCGCCAGCAGAGAAGAGGGTGACTATGGCTACACCTTC. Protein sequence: CASREEGDYGYTF.

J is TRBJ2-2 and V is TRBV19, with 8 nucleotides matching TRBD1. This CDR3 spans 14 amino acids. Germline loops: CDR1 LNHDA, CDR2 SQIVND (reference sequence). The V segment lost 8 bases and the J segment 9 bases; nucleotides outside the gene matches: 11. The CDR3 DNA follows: TGTGCCAGTCGGTTCGGGCAGGGGGCATGGGAGCTGTTTTTT. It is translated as CASRFGQGAWELFF. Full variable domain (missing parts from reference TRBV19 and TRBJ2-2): DGGITQSPKYLFRKEGQNVTLSCEQNLNHDAMYWYRQDPGQGLRLIYYSQIVNDFQKGDIAEGYSVSREKKESFPLTVTSAQKNPTAFYLCASRFGQGAWELFFGEGSRLTVL.

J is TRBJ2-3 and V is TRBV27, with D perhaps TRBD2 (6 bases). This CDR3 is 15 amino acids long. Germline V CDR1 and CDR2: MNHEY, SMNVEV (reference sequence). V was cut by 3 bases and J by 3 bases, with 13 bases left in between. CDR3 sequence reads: CASSFGTHGTDTQYF. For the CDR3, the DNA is TGTGCCAGCAGTTTCGGGACTCATGGGACAGATACGCAGTATTTT.

In DNA, the CDR3 is TGCAGTGCTAGGAACCGGGGTTACAATGAGCAGTTCTTC. Encoded protein: CSARNRGYNEQFF. V usage is TRBV20-1 and J usage is TRBJ2-1, with D possibly being TRBD2 (5 bases). The CDR3 extends over 13 amino acids. The ends were cut back, 3 bases at V and 4 bases at J, with 10 bases in the middle. CDR1 and CDR2 from the germline V gene are DFQATT and SNEGSKA (reference sequence).

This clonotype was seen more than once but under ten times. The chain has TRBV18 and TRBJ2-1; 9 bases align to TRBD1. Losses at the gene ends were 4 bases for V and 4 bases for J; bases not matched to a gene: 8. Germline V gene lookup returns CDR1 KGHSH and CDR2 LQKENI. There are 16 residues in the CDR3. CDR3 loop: CASSRGQGKPYNEQFF. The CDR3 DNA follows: TGTGCCAGCTCACGAGGACAGGGGAAACCTTACAATGAGCAGTTCTTC.